The next 2 T cell receptor beta chains were all read from a single sample in a study of blood T cell repertoires in COVID-19. Clones were sequenced by immunoSEQ multiplex PCR, and TCRdb holds only the in-frame ones, with some missing. The sample yields fewer than 100,000 clones, less than 90% seen once. Sequenced: peripheral blood. The receptors come from a man in his 60s with acute or convalescent COVID-19.

The rearrangement links TRBV6-5 to TRBJ2-2; a weak D match, TRBD1 (5 bases). The germline V and J ends were trimmed by 6 bases and 4 bases, with 12 bases remaining between them. The CDR3 is 14 amino acids. From germline, CDR1 is MNHEY and CDR2 SVGAGI. The CDR3 region is CASSGSQVTGELFF. For the CDR3, the DNA is TGTGCCAGCAGCGGCTCACAGGTCACCGGGGAGCTGTTTTTT.

The V call is TRBV18, the J call TRBJ1-1; no clear D. Looked up from germline, CDR1 is KGHSH and CDR2 is LQKENI. V was pared by 6 bases and J by 5 bases, with 16 bases between. This CDR3 is built from 14 residues. The DNA for the CDR3 is TGTGCCAGCTCGTCGCCCGTTAGGGAGACTGAAGCTTTCTTT. The encoded protein is CASSSPVRETEAFF.